These 10 T cell receptor beta chains were all obtained from the same sample, sequenced in a study of Tregs in tolerant kidney transplant recipients. Sequenced by immunoSEQ multiplex PCR; TCRdb stores in-frame clones only, minus some. Of tens of thousands of clones in the sample, roughly nine tenths were seen once. Recipients received nonmyeloablative bone marrow transplants from related graft donors, with transient mixed chimerism. The source was CD8+ T cells from blood (PBMCs), collected 24 months after the transplant. All receptors derive from a human patient who received a combined kidney and bone marrow transplant. Some T cells may be provided by the graft donor.

This clone was detected a few times. One end of the junction does not line up with germline, which may come from a read error. The CDR3 here is CASSLDTSGQGLF. The CDR3 DNA sequence: TGTGCCAGCAGCTTAGACACCTCGGGACAGGGACTCTTC. V and J are TRBV7-9 and TRBJ2-1; 9 bases line up with TRBD1. The CDR3 runs 13 residues. In germline, CDR1 is SEHNR, CDR2 FQNEAQ (reference sequence).

This sequence joins TRBV4-1 and TRBJ2-1; D might be TRBD1 (5 bases). Germline V lookup: CDR1 MGHRA, CDR2 YSYEKL. The CDR3 extends over 17 amino acids. The germline V and J ends were trimmed by 0 bases and 4 bases, with 16 bases remaining between them. The CDR3 DNA sequence: TGCGCCAGCAGCCAAGATGGGGCAGCGATTCGGTACAATGAGCAGTTCTTC. Translating gives CASSQDGAAIRYNEQFF.

This clone was picked up a small number of times. The chain recombines TRBV28 with TRBJ2-7; 8 nucleotides match TRBD2. CDR3 size: 21 residues. V lost 4 bases and J lost 1; bases outside the gene matches: 24. The germline gives CDR1 MDHEN, CDR2 SYDVKM. CDR3 loop: CASSSLTPGLEKGFQSYEQYF. The CDR3 nucleotides read TGTGCCAGCAGTTCATTGACGCCGGGACTAGAAAAGGGATTTCAGTCCTACGAGCAGTACTTC. Full variable domain (outside the CDR3, taken from reference TRBV28 and TRBJ2-7): DVKVTQSSRYLVKRTGEKVFLECVQDMDHENMFWYRQDPGLGLRLIYFSYDVKMKEKGDIPEGYSVSREKKERFSLILESASTNQTSMYLCASSSLTPGLEKGFQSYEQYFGPGTRLTVT.

The chain has TRBV5-6 and TRBJ1-4, with 9 bases that match TRBD1. Germline V lookup: CDR1 SGHDT, CDR2 YYEEEE. This CDR3 contains 15 residues. Trimming at V came to 6 bases and at J to 8 bases, leaving 11 bases not matched to a gene. CDR3 sequence (DNA): TGTGCCAGCAAAAGGAAAGAGGACAGGGGAGAAAAACTGTTTTTT. Amino acid sequence: CASKRKEDRGEKLFF.

This chain connects TRBV19 to TRBJ2-4, with 8 bases lining up with TRBD1. V was pared by 3 bases and J by 0 bases, with 13 bases of the junction left unmatched. The CDR3 totals 19 residues. Germline V lookup: CDR1 LNHDA, CDR2 SQIVND (reference sequence). CDR3 in DNA: TGTGCCAGTAGTATTGTGGGGACAGGAGGTACTCTAGCCAAAAACATTCAGTACTTC. Translating it yields CASSIVGTGGTLAKNIQYF.

This chain joins TRBV27 and TRBJ1-2, with a tentative D call TRBD1 (6 bases). From germline, CDR1 is MNHEY and CDR2 SMNVEV (reference sequence). V was shortened by 4 bases and J by 4 bases, with 16 bases between the two germline ends. This CDR3 is 15 amino acids long. The CDR3 DNA is TGTGCCAGCAGTTCGATTCAGGGACACTTCTATGGCTACACCTTC. Encoded protein: CASSSIQGHFYGYTF.

This chain connects TRBV9 to TRBJ1-5; D might be TRBD1 (6 bases). The CDR3 is 15 amino acids. V lost 0 bases and J lost 4, with 11 bases in between. Germline V gives CDR1 SGDLS, CDR2 YYNGEE. In DNA, the CDR3 is TGTGCCAGCAGCGTAGGGTCAGGGGATAATCAGCCCCAGCATTTT. Translation gives CASSVGSGDNQPQHF.

Here the CDR3 DNA reads TGTGCCAGCAGCACAATCTCCGGGACAGGGATTATGTACGAGCAGTACTTC. Its translation is CASSTISGTGIMYEQYF. The gene calls are TRBV5-6 and TRBJ2-7; 9 nucleotides line up with TRBD1. V lost 4 bases and J lost 4; bases outside the gene matches: 15. This CDR3 has 17 residues. The germline V gene encodes CDR1 SGHDT and CDR2 YYEEEE. Looking up the rest from reference TRBV5-6 and TRBJ2-7 gives the full variable domain: DAGVTQSPTHLIKTRGQQVTLRCSPKSGHDTVSWYQQALGQGPQFIFQYYEEEERQRGNFPDRFSGHQFPNYSSELNVNALLLGDSALYLCASSTISGTGIMYEQYFGPGTRLTVT.

The chain employs TRBV6-9 and TRBJ2-7; 9 bases agree with TRBD1. This CDR3 comprises 13 residues. The junction had 1 base not matched to a gene; V was cut back by 1 base and J by 6 bases. The V gene's germline CDR1 is MNHGY and CDR2 SVAAGI. CDR3 region: CASSYLTGGEQYF. The CDR3, as DNA: TGTGCCAGCAGTTATTTGACAGGGGGCGAGCAGTACTTC.

V and J are TRBV4-3 and TRBJ2-7, with 12 positions matching TRBD2. CDR3 length equals 19 residues. Germline CDR1 LGHNA, CDR2 YSLEER. Trimming at V came to 0 bases and at J to 3 bases, leaving 12 bases not matched to a gene. CDR3 sequence (DNA): TGCGCCAGCAGCCAAGAAGCACTAGCGGGGGGAGAGGAGATCTACGAGCAGTACTTC. This translates into CASSQEALAGGEEIYEQYF.